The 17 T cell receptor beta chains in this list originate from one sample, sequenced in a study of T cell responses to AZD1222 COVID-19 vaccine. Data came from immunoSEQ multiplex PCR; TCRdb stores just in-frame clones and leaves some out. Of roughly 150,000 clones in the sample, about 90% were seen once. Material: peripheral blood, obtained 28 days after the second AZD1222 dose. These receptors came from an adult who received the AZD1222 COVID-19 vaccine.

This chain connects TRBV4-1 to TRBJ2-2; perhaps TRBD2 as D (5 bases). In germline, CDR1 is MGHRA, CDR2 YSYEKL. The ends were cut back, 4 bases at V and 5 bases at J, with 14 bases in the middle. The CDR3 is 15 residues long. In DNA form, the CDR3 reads TGCGCCAGCAGCCCTCTACTAGACCGGACCGGGGAGCTGTTTTTT. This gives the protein CASSPLLDRTGELFF.

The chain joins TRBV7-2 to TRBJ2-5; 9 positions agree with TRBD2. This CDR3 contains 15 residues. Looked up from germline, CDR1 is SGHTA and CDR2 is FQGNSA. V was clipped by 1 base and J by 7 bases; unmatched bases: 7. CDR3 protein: CASSLGLAGSGTQYF. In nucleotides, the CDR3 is TGTGCCAGCAGCTTAGGGCTAGCGGGGAGCGGGACCCAGTACTTC.

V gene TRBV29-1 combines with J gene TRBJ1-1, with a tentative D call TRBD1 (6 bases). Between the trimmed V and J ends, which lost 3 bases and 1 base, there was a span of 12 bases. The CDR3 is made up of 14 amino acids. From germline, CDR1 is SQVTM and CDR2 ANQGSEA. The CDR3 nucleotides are TGCAGCGTTGAGCCGGGACACCCGAACACTGAAGCTTTCTTT. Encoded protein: CSVEPGHPNTEAFF.

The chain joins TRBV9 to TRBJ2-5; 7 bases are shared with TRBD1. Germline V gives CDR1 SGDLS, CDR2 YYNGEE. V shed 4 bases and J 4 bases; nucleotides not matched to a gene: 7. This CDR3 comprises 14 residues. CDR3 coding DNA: TGTGCCAGCAGCCGTGGACAGGCGGGAGAGACCCAGTACTTC. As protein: CASSRGQAGETQYF.

The CDR3 reads CASSQRTSRWGYTF. In DNA, the CDR3 is TGTGCCAGCAGCCAACGGACTTCTCGCTGGGGCTACACCTTC. The V call is TRBV5-6, the J call TRBJ1-2; D gene uncertain. V lost 4 bases to trimming and J lost 8 bases, with 18 bases between them. Germline loops: CDR1 SGHDT, CDR2 YYEEEE. CDR3 length: 14 residues.

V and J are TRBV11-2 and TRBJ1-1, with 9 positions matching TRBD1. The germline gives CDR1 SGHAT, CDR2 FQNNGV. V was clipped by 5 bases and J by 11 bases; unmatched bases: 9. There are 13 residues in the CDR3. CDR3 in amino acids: CASSTDRGLSAFF. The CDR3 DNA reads TGTGCCAGCAGCACGGACAGGGGTCTCTCGGCTTTCTTT.

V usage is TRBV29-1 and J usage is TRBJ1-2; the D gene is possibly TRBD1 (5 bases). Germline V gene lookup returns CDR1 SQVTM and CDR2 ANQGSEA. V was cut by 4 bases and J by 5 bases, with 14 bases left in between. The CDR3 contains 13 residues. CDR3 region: CSVAGRDFYGYTF. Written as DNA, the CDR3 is TGCAGCGTTGCCGGCAGGGATTTTTATGGCTACACCTTC.

CDR3 sequence reads: CASSPDRTNYGYTF. For the CDR3, the DNA is TGTGCCAGCAGCCCTGACAGGACTAACTATGGCTACACCTTC. This chain connects TRBV5-4 to TRBJ1-2, with a weak D call TRBD1 (6 bases). Germline V gene sequence: CDR1 SGHNT, CDR2 YYREEE (reference sequence). This CDR3 is built from 14 residues. Between the trimmed V and J ends, which lost 4 bases and 0 bases, there was a span of 10 bases.

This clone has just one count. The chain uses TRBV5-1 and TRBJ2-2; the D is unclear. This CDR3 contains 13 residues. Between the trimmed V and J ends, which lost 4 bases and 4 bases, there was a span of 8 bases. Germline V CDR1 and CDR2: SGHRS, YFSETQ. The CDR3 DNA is TGCGCCAGCAGCCAAAGGTCCACCGGGGAGCTGTTTTTT. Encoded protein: CASSQRSTGELFF.

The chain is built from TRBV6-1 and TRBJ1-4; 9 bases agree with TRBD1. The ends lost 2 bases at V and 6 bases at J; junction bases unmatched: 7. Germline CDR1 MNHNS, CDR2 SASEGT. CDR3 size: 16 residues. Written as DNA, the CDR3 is TGTGCCAGCAGTGAATTGGCGGGACAGGGAGATGAAAAACTGTTTTTT. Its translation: CASSELAGQGDEKLFF.

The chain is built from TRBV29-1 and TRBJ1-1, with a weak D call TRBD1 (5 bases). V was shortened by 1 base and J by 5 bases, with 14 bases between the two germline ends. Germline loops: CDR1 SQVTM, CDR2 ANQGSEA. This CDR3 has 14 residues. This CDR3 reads CSVEVAQRGTEAFF. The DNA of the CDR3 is TGCAGCGTTGAAGTTGCACAAAGGGGAACTGAAGCTTTCTTT.

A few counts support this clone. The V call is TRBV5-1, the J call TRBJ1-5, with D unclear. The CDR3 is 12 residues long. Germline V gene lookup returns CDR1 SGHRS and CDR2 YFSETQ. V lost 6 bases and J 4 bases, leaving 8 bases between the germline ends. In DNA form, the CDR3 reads TGCGCCAGCACCGACGAGAATCAGCCCCAGCATTTT. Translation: CASTDENQPQHF.

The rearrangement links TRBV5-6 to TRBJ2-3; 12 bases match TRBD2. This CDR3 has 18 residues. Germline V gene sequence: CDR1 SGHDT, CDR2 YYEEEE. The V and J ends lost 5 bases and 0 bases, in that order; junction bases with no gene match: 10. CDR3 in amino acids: CASRFLAGGPTSTDTQYF. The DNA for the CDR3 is TGTGCCAGCAGATTTCTAGCGGGGGGGCCCACGAGCACAGATACGCAGTATTTT.

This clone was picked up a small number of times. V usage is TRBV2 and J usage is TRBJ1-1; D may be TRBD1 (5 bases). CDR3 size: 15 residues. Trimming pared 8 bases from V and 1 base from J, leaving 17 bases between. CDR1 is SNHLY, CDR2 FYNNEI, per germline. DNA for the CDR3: TGTGCCAGCTCTGGGGGTGGTCGCCCGAACACTGAAGCTTTCTTT. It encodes CASSGGGRPNTEAFF.

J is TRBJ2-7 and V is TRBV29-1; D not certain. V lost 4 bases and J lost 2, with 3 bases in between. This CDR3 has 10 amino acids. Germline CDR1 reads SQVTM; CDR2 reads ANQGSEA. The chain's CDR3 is CSVGPYEQYF. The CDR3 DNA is TGCAGCGTTGGGCCCTACGAGCAGTACTTC.

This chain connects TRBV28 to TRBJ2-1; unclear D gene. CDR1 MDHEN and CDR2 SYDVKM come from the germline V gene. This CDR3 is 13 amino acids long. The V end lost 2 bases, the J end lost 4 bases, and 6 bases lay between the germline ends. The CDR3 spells CASSLEGYNEQFF. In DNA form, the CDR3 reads TGTGCCAGCAGTTTAGAAGGGTACAATGAGCAGTTCTTC.

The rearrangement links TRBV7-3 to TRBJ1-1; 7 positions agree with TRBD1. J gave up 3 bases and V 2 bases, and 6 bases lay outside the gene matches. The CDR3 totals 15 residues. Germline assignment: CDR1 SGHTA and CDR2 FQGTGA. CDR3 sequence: CASSLFPGTDTEAFF. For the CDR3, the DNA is TGTGCCAGCAGCTTATTTCCCGGGACAGACACTGAAGCTTTCTTT.